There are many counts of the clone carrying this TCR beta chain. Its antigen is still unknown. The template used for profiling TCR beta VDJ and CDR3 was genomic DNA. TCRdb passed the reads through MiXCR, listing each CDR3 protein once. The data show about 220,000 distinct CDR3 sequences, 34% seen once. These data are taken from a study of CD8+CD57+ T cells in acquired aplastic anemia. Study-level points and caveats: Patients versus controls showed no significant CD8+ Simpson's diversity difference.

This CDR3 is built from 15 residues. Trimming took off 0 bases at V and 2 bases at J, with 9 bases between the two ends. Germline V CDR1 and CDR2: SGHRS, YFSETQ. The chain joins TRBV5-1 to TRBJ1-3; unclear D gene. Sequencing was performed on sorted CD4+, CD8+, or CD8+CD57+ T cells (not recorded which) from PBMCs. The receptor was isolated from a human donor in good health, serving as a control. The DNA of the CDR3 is TGCGCCAGCAGCTTGGATCCAGCGGCTGGAAACACCATATATTTT. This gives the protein CASSLDPAAGNTIYF.